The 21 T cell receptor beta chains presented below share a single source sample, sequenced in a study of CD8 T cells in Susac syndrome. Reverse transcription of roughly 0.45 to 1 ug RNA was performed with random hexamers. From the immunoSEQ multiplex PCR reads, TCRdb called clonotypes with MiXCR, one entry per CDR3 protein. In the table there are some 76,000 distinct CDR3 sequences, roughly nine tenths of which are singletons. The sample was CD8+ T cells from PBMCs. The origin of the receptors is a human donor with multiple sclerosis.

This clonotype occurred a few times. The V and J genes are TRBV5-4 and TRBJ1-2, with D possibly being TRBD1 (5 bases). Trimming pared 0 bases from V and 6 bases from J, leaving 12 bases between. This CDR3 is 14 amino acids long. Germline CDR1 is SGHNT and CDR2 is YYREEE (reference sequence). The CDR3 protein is CASSLDEGLDGYTF. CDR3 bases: TGTGCCAGCAGCTTGGATGAGGGGCTGGATGGCTACACCTTC.

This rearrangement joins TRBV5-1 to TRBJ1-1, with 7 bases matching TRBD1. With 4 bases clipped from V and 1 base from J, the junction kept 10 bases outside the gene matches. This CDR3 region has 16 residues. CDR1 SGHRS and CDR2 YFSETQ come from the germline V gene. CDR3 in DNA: TGCGCCAGCAGCGAAAACCTACAGGGGAAGAACACTGAAGCTTTCTTT. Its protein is CASSENLQGKNTEAFF.

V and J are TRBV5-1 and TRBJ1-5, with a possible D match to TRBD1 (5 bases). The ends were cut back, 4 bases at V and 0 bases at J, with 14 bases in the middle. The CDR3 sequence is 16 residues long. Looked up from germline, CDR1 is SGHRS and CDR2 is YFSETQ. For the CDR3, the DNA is TGCGCCAGCAGCCGGGTGGGGGGAGTTAGCAATCAGCCCCAGCATTTT. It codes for CASSRVGGVSNQPQHF.

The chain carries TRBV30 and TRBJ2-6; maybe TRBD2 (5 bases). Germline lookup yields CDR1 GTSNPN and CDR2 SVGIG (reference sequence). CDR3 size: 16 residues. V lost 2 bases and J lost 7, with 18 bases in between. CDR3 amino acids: CAWSSAHGIFANVLTF. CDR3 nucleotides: TGTGCCTGGAGTTCGGCCCACGGGATCTTTGCCAACGTCCTGACTTTC.

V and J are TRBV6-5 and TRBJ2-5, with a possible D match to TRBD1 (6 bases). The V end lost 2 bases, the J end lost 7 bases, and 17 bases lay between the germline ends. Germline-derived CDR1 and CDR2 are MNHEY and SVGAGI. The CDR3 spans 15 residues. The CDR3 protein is CASSYRPRQEGTQYF. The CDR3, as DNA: TGTGCCAGCAGTTACCGCCCAAGACAGGAAGGGACCCAGTACTTC.

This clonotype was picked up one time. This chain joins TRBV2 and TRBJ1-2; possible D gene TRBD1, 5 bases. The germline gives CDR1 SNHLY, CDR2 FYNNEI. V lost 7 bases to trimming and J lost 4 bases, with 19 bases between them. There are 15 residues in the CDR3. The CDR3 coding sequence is TGTGCCAGCACCTCGGGGGGATCCCCCCGCTATGGCTACACCTTC. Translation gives CASTSGGSPRYGYTF.

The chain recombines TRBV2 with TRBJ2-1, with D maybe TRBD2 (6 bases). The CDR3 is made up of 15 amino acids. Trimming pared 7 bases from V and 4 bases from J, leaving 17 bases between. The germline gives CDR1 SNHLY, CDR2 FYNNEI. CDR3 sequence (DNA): TGTGCCAGCACTCGGGGAGGTGGAGGATACAATGAGCAGTTCTTC. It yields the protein CASTRGGGGYNEQFF.

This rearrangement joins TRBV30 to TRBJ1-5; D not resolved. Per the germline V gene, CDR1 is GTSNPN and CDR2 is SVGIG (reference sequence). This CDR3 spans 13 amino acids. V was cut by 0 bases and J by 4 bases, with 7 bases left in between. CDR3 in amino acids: CAWSVSGNQPQHF. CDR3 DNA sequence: TGTGCCTGGAGTGTCTCCGGGAATCAGCCCCAGCATTTT.

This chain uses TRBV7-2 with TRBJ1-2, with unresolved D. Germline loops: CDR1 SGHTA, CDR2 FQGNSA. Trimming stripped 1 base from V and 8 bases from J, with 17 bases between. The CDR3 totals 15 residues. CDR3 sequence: CASSLVPGNPEGYTF. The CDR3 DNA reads TGTGCCAGCAGCTTAGTCCCCGGCAACCCGGAGGGCTACACCTTC.

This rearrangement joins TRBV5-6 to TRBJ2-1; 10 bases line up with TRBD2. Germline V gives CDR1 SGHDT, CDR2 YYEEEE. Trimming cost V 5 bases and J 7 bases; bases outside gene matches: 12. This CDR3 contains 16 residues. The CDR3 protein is CASSPRSGRAQNEQFF. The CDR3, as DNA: TGTGCCAGCAGTCCACGGAGCGGGAGGGCCCAGAATGAGCAGTTCTTC.

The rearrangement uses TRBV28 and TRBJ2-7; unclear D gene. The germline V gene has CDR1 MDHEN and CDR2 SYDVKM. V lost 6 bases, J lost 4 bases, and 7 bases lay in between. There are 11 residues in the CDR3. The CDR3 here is CASSHGYEQYF. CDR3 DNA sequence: TGTGCCAGCAGCCACGGGTACGAGCAGTACTTC.

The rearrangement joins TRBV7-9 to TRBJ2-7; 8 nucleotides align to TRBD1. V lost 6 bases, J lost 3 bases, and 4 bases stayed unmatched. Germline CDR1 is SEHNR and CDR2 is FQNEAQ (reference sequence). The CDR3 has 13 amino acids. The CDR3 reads CASRGTGYYEQYF. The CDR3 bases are TGTGCCAGCAGGGGGACAGGCTACTACGAGCAGTACTTC.

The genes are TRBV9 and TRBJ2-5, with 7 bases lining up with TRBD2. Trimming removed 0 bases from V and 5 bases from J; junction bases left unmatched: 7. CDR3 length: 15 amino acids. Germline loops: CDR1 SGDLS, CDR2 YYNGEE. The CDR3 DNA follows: TGTGCCAGCAGCGTAGGGGGGACTAATGGGGAGACCCAGTACTTC. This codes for CASSVGGTNGETQYF.

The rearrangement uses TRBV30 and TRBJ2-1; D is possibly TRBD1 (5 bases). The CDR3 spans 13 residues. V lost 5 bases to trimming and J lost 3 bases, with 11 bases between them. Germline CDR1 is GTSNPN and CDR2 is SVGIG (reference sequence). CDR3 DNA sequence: TGTGCCTGGGGGGCCCTGCTCTACAATGAGCAGTTCTTC. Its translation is CAWGALLYNEQFF.

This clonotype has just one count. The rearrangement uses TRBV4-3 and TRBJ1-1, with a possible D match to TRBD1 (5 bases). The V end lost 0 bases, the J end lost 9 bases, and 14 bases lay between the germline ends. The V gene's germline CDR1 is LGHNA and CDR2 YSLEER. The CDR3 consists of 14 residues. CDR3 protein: CASSQDRGREKAFF. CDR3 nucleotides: TGCGCCAGCAGCCAAGATCGGGGCAGGGAAAAAGCTTTCTTT.

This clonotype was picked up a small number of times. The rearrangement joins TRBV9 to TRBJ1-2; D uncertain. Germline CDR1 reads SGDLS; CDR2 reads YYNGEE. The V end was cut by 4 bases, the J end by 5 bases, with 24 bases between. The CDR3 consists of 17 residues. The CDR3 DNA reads TGTGCCAGCAGCTCCGTCGCCCACCCTGCGGGGTTATATGGCTACACCTTC. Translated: CASSSVAHPAGLYGYTF. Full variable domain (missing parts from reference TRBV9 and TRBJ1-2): DSGVTQTPKHLITATGQRVTLRCSPRSGDLSVYWYQQSLDQGLQFLIQYYNGEERAKGNILERFSAQQFPDLHSELNLSSLELGDSALYFCASSSVAHPAGLYGYTFGSGTRLTVV.

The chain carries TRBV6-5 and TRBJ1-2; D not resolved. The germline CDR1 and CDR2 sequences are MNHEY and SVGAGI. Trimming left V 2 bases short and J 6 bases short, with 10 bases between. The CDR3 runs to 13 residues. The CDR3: CASSYGLRDGYTF. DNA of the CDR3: TGTGCCAGCAGTTACGGGCTCCGGGATGGCTACACCTTC.

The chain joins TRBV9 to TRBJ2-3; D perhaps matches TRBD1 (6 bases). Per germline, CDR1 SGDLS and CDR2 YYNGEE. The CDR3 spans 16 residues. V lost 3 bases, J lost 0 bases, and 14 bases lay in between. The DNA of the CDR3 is TGTGCCAGCAGCGAGAACAGGGCCGCTAGCACAGATACGCAGTATTTT. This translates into CASSENRAASTDTQYF.

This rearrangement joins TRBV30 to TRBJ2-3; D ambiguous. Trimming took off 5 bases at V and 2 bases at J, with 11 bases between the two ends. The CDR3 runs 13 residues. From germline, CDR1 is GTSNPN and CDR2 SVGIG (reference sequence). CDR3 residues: CAWQDGHTDTQYF. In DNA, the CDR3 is TGTGCCTGGCAGGACGGTCACACAGATACGCAGTATTTT.

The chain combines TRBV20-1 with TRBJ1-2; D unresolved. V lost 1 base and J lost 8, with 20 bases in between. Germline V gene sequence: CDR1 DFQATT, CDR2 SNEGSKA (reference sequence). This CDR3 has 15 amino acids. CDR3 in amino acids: CSARAIDRYLGGYTF. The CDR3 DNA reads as TGCAGTGCTAGAGCTATAGACCGCTACTTAGGAGGCTACACCTTC.

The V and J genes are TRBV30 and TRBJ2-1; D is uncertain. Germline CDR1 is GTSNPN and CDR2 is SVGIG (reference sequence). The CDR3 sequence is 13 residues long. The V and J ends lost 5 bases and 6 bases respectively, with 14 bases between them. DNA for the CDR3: TGTGCCTGGGAGTTAGGTCTGGCCAATGAGCAGTTCTTC. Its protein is CAWELGLANEQFF. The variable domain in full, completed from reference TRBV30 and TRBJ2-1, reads SQTIHQWPATLVQPVGSPLSLECTVEGTSNPNLYWYRQAAGRGLQLLFYSVGIGQISSEVPQNLSASRPQDRQFILSSKKLLLSDSGFYLCAWELGLANEQFFGPGTRLTVL.